The clone carrying this T cell receptor (beta chain) has only a few counts. Sample-barcoded 5' priming and a J-beta primer mix drove a second PCR of 7 to 11 cycles. Each CDR3 protein gets one entry after TCRdb re-called the 5' RACE reads with MiXCR. The top ten hold 10% to 13% of the sample, which has approximately 960,000 distinct CDR3 sequences, about 28% seen once. This specimen belongs to a study of blood T cells in healthy people across ages. These records were also assigned to another study, of T cells of mothers and their children.

Sequencing was performed on blood. The clonotype was recovered from a woman in her thirties or forties in good health.

The CDR3 is CSARDPRGGADTQYF. DNA of the CDR3: TGCAGTGCTAGGGATCCGCGGGGAGGTGCAGATACGCAGTATTTT. The V gene is TRBV20-1, the J gene TRBJ2-3; weak D call: TRBD2 (6 bases). V gave up 3 bases and J gave up 4 bases, with 17 bases separating them. The CDR3 covers 15 residues. Germline V gene lookup returns CDR1 DFQATT and CDR2 SNEGSKA (reference sequence).